This is a list of T cell receptor beta chains from one sample in a study of Ad26.COV2.S vaccination and SARS-CoV-2 variants. Repertoires were generated with immunoSEQ multiplex PCR, while TCRdb's copy carries only in-frame clones and drops some. The sample contains some 480,000 clones, around 88% of which appear only once. The source was peripheral blood, collected in a trial of Ad26.COV2.S vaccine versus placebo. All receptors come from a person between 18 and 65 years old who received the Ad26.COV2.S COVID-19 vaccine or a placebo. Both conserved end residues are part of each CDR3. The D gene is left open where the match is weak. Clone size is stated in some rows and not others, as once, few, many or a class when expanded.

CDR3 length: 12
D gene: .
V gene: TRBV20-1
J gene: TRBJ1-1
clone size: .
CDR3 protein: CSASKESAEAFF
CDR3 DNA: TGCAGTGCTAGTAAGGAGAGCGCTGAAGCTTTCTTT

CDR3 length: 14
D gene: .
V gene: TRBV2
J gene: TRBJ2-6
clone size: once
CDR3 protein: CASSLVQGRVVLTF
CDR3 DNA: TGTGCCAGCAGCCTAGTACAGGGGAGGGTGGTCCTGACTTTC

CDR3 length: 15
D gene: TRBD1
V gene: TRBV5-6
J gene: TRBJ1-2
clone size: .
CDR3 protein: CASSPPQGGNYGYTF
CDR3 DNA: TGTGCCAGCAGCCCACCCCAGGGGGGCAACTATGGCTACACCTTC

CDR3 length: 14
D gene: .
V gene: TRBV25-1
J gene: TRBJ1-1
clone size: .
CDR3 protein: CASSEYGGNTEAFF
CDR3 DNA: TGTGCCAGCAGTGAATATGGGGGTAACACTGAAGCTTTCTTT

CDR3 length: 14
D gene: TRBD2
V gene: TRBV19
J gene: TRBJ2-7
clone size: .
CDR3 protein: CASSRLAGAYEQYF
CDR3 DNA: TGTGCCAGTAGCCGACTAGCGGGGGCCTACGAGCAGTACTTC

CDR3 length: 16
D gene: TRBD2
V gene: TRBV28
J gene: TRBJ2-2
clone size: .
CDR3 protein: CASSLWASGKTGELFF
CDR3 DNA: TGTGCCAGCAGTTTATGGGCTAGCGGGAAGACCGGGGAGCTGTTTTTT

CDR3 length: 15
D gene: .
V gene: TRBV3-1/TRBV3-2
J gene: TRBJ2-5
clone size: .
CDR3 protein: CASSQGRLVQETQYF
CDR3 DNA: TGTGCCAGCAGCCAAGGGAGACTAGTCCAAGAGACCCAGTACTTC

CDR3 length: 13
D gene: TRBD1
V gene: TRBV7-9
J gene: TRBJ1-1
clone size: .
CDR3 protein: CASNRDSITEAFF
CDR3 DNA: TGTGCCAGCAACCGGGACAGTATCACTGAAGCTTTCTTT

CDR3 length: 13
D gene: .
V gene: TRBV6-5
J gene: TRBJ1-1
clone size: .
CDR3 protein: CASRKQGNTEAFF
CDR3 DNA: TGTGCCAGCAGAAAGCAGGGGAACACTGAAGCTTTCTTT

CDR3 length: 12
D gene: .
V gene: TRBV30
J gene: TRBJ2-7
clone size: .
CDR3 protein: CAGGRTSYEQYF
CDR3 DNA: TGTGCCGGTGGCAGGACCTCCTACGAGCAGTACTTC

CDR3 length: 16
D gene: TRBD1
V gene: TRBV19
J gene: TRBJ1-4
clone size: .
CDR3 protein: CASSRRDRVPNEKLFF
CDR3 DNA: TGTGCCAGTAGTAGGCGGGACAGGGTCCCTAATGAAAAACTGTTTTTT

CDR3 length: 14
D gene: .
V gene: TRBV28
J gene: TRBJ1-4
clone size: .
CDR3 protein: CASSPPGRFDELFF
CDR3 DNA: TGTGCCAGCAGCCCCCCCGGCAGGTTTGATGAACTGTTTTTT

CDR3 length: 18
D gene: TRBD2
V gene: TRBV7-9
J gene: TRBJ2-1
clone size: .
CDR3 protein: CASSLPPRLAGRSNEQFF
CDR3 DNA: TGTGCCAGCAGCTTACCGCCACGGCTAGCGGGAAGGTCGAATGAGCAGTTCTTC